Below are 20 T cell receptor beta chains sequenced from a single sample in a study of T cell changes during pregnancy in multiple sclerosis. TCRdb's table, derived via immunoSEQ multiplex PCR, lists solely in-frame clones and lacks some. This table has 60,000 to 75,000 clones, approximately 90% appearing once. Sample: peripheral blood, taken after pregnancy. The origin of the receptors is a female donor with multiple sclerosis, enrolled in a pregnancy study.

The CDR3 region is CASSLDRGLHTIYF. In DNA form, the CDR3 reads TGTGCCAGCAGCCTGGACAGGGGGTTACACACCATATATTTT. The J gene is TRBJ1-3, the V gene TRBV5-4; 10 nucleotides match TRBD1. This CDR3 region has 14 residues. V trimming: 4 bases; J trimming: 8 bases; junction bases outside the gene matches: 6. CDR1 and CDR2 (germline): SGHNT, YYREEE (reference sequence).

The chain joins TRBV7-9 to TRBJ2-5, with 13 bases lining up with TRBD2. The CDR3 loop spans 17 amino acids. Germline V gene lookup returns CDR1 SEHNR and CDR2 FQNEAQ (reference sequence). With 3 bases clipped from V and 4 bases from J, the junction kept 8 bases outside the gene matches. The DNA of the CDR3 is TGTGCCAGCAGCTTGGTCCCGGGACTAGCGGGACGAGAGACCCAGTACTTC. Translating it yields CASSLVPGLAGRETQYF. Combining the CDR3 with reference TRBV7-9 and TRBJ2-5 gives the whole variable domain DTGVSQNPRHKITKRGQNVTFRCDPISEHNRLYWYRQTLGQGPEFLTYFQNEAQLEKSRLLSDRFSAERPKGSFSTLEIQRTEQGDSAMYLCASSLVPGLAGRETQYFGPGTRLLVL.

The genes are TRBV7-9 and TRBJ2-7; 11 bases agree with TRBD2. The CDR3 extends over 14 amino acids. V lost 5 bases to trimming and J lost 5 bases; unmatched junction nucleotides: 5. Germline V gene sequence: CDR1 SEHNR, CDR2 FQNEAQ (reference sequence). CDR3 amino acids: CASSPSLAGDEQYF. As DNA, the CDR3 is TGTGCCAGCAGCCCATCACTAGCGGGGGACGAGCAGTACTTC.

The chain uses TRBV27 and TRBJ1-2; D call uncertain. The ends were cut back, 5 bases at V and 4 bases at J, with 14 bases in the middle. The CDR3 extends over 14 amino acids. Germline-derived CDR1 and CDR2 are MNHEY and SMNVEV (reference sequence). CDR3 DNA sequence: TGTGCCAGCAGTCCTCAGGAACCCCTCTATGGCTACACCTTC. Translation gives CASSPQEPLYGYTF.

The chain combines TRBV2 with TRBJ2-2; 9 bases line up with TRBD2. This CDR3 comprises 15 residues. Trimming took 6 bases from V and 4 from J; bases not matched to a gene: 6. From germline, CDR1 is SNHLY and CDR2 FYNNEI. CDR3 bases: TGTGCCAGCAGATTTACTAGCGGGTTCACCGGGGAGCTGTTTTTT. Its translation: CASRFTSGFTGELFF.

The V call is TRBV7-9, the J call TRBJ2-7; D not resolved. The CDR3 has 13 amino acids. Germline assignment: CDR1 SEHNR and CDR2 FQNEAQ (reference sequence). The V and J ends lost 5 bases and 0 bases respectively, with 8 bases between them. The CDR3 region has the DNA TGTGCCAGCAGCGGGCCCTACTCCTACGAGCAGTACTTC. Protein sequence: CASSGPYSYEQYF.

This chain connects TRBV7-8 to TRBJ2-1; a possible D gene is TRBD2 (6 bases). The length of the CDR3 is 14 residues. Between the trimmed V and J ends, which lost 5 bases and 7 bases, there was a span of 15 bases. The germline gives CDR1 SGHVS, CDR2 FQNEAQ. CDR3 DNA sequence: TGTGCCAGCAGCACCGCCGGGACTCCGAATGAGCAGTTCTTC. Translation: CASSTAGTPNEQFF.

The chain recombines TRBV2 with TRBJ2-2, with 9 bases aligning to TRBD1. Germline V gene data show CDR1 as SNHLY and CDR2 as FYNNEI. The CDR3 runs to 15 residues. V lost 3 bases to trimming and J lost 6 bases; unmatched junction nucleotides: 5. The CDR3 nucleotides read TGTGCCAGCAGTGATAGGGACAGGGAGGCCGGGGAGCTGTTTTTT. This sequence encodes CASSDRDREAGELFF.

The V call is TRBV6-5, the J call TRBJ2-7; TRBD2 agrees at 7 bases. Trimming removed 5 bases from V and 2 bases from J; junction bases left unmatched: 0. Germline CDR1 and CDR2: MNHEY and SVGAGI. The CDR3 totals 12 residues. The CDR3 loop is CASSRGAYEQYF. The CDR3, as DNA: TGTGCCAGCAGTCGGGGGGCCTACGAGCAGTACTTC.

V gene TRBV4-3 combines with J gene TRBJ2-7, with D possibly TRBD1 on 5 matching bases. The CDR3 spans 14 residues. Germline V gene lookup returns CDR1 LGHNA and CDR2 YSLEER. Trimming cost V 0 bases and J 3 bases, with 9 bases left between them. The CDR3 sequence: CASSQDSRGYEQYF. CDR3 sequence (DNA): TGCGCCAGCAGCCAAGATTCAAGGGGCTACGAGCAGTACTTC.

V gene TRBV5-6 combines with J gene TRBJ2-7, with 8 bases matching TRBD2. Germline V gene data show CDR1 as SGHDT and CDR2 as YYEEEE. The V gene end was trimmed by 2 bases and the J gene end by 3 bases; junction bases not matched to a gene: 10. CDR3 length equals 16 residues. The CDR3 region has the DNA TGTGCCAGCAGCTTAGGGTTGACGGGAGGGGGCTACGAGCAGTACTTC. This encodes CASSLGLTGGGYEQYF.

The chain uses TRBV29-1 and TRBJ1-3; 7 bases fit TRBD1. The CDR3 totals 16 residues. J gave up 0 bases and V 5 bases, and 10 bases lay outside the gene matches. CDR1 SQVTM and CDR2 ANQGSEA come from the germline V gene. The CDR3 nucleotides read TGCAGCGTTTCGGGCAGGGGGTTTAGCTCTGGAAACACCATATATTTT. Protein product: CSVSGRGFSSGNTIYF.

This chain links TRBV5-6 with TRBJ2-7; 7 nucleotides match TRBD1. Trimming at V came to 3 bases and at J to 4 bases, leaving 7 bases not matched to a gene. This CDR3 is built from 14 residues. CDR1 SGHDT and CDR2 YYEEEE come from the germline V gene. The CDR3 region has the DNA TGTGCCAGCAGCTCGACAGGGACCGTATACGAGCAGTACTTC. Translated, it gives CASSSTGTVYEQYF.

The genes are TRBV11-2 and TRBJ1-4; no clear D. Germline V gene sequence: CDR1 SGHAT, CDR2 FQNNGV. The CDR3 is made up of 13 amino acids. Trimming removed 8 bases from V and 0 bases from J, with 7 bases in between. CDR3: CASGVTTNEKLFF. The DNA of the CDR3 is TGTGCCAGCGGAGTAACAACTAATGAAAAACTGTTTTTT.

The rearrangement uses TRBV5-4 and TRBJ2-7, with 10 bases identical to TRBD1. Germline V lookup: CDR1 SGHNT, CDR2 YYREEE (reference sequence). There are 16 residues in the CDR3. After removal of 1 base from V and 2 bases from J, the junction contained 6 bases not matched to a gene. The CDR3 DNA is TGTGCCAGCAGCTTGAATGGGGGACAGGGGCCCTACGAGCAGTACTTC. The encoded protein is CASSLNGGQGPYEQYF.

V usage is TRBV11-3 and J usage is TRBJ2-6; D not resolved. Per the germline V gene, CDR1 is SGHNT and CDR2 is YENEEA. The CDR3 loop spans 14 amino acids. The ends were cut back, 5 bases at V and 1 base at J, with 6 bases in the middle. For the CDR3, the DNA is TGTGCCAGCAGCCGGTGGTCTGGGGCCAACGTCCTGACTTTC. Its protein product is CASSRWSGANVLTF.

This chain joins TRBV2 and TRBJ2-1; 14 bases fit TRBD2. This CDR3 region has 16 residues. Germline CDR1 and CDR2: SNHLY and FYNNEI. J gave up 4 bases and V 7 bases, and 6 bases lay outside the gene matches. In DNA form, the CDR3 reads TGTGCCAGCAATATAGGACTAGCGGGAGGATACAATGAGCAGTTCTTC. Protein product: CASNIGLAGGYNEQFF.

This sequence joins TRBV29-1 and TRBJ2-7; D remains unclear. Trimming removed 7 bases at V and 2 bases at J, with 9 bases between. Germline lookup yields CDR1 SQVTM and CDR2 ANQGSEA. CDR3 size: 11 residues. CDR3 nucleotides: TGCAGCGCCCAGATTACCTACGAGCAGTACTTC. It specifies CSAQITYEQYF.

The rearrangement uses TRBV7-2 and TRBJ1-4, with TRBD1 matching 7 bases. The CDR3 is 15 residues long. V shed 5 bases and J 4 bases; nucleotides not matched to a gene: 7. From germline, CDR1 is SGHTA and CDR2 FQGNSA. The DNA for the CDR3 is TGTGCCAGCAGCCTCCAGACAGGGTTTAATGAAAAACTGTTTTTT. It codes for CASSLQTGFNEKLFF.

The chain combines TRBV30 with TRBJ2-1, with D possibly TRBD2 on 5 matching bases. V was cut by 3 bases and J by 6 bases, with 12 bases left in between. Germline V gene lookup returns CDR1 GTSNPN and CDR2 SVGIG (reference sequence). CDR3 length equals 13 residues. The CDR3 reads CAWSPVAINEQFF. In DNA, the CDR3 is TGTGCCTGGAGCCCAGTAGCGATCAATGAGCAGTTCTTC. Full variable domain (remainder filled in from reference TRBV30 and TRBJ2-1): SQTIHQWPATLVQPVGSPLSLECTVEGTSNPNLYWYRQAAGRGLQLLFYSVGIGQISSEVPQNLSASRPQDRQFILSSKKLLLSDSGFYLCAWSPVAINEQFFGPGTRLTVL.